One and the same sample provided the 21 T cell receptor beta chains below, sequenced in a study of blood T cell repertoires in COVID-19. Clones were read by immunoSEQ multiplex PCR, and TCRdb kept only the in-frame ones, dropping some. The sample contains tens of thousands of clones, 60% to 80% of which appear only once. Sequenced: peripheral blood. The receptor source for this set is a man in his 70s with COVID-19, enrolled during active disease.

The chain employs TRBV19 and TRBJ1-6; 7 bases are shared with TRBD1. This CDR3 is 17 amino acids long. Losses at the gene ends were 4 bases for V and 0 bases for J; bases not matched to a gene: 6. The germline CDR1 and CDR2 sequences are LNHDA and SQIVND (reference sequence). The CDR3 region is CASSTSRGSSYNSPLHF. CDR3 nucleotide sequence: TGTGCCAGTAGTACTTCCAGGGGGAGCTCCTATAATTCACCCCTCCACTTT.

The rearrangement joins TRBV5-6 to TRBJ1-5; the D is unclear. The CDR3 has 15 amino acids. Trimming pared 1 base from V and 4 bases from J, leaving 12 bases between. Germline V gene lookup returns CDR1 SGHDT and CDR2 YYEEEE. DNA for the CDR3: TGTGCCAGCAGCTTGACCCCTACAGCAAATCAGCCCCAGCATTTT. Translated, it gives CASSLTPTANQPQHF.

This rearrangement joins TRBV7-9 to TRBJ1-4; 9 nucleotides agree with TRBD1. The CDR3 is made up of 14 amino acids. From germline, CDR1 is SEHNR and CDR2 FQNEAQ (reference sequence). Losses at the gene ends were 5 bases for V and 8 bases for J; bases not matched to a gene: 6. In DNA form, the CDR3 reads TGTGCCAGCAGCGACAGGGGGACCAACGAAAAACTGTTTTTT. Translating gives CASSDRGTNEKLFF.

The J gene is TRBJ2-2, the V gene TRBV29-1; 8 positions match TRBD2. With 4 bases clipped from V and 6 bases from J, the junction kept 7 bases outside the gene matches. Germline-derived CDR1 and CDR2 are SQVTM and ANQGSEA. The CDR3 loop spans 14 amino acids. CDR3 sequence: CSVGPSGFAGELFF. DNA of the CDR3: TGCAGCGTTGGGCCTAGCGGGTTCGCCGGGGAGCTGTTTTTT.

This chain uses TRBV10-3 with TRBJ2-7; D is uncertain. This CDR3 has 11 amino acids. Trimming took off 8 bases at V and 3 bases at J, with 8 bases between the two ends. CDR1 is ENHRY, CDR2 SYGVKD, per germline. CDR3 in amino acids: CAISTNYEQYF. For the CDR3, the DNA is TGTGCCATCTCAACAAACTACGAGCAGTACTTC.

This clone has a single count. The chain carries TRBV30 and TRBJ1-1; D possibly corresponds to TRBD1 (5 bases). The V end lost 0 bases, the J end lost 4 bases, and 15 bases lay between the germline ends. Germline lookup yields CDR1 GTSNPN and CDR2 SVGIG (reference sequence). The CDR3 is 15 residues long. CDR3 region: CAWSVMGGGTTEAFF. The CDR3 DNA is TGTGCCTGGAGTGTAATGGGTGGAGGGACCACTGAAGCTTTCTTT.

As regards this clone: The same CDR3 also results from other DNA sequences found in this sample. This chain links TRBV3-1 (or the pseudogene TRBV3-2) with TRBJ1-1; TRBD1 matches 7 bases. Per germline, CDR1 LGHDT and CDR2 YNNKEL (reference sequence). V lost 4 bases to trimming and J lost 1 base; unmatched junction nucleotides: 3. The CDR3 runs 14 residues. The chain's CDR3 is CASSRGTANTEAFF. CDR3 sequence (DNA): TGTGCCAGCAGCCGAGGGACAGCGAACACTGAAGCTTTCTTT.

V gene TRBV15 combines with J gene TRBJ1-2; TRBD1 aligns across 9 bases. V was pared by 5 bases and J by 5 bases, with 6 bases of the junction left unmatched. This CDR3 is 14 amino acids long. Germline assignment: CDR1 LNHNV and CDR2 YYDKDF (reference sequence). This chain's CDR3 is CATSPGQGNYGYTF. The CDR3 DNA sequence: TGTGCCACCAGCCCGGGACAGGGTAATTATGGCTACACCTTC.

The V gene is TRBV3-1 (or the pseudogene TRBV3-2), the J gene TRBJ1-3; the D gene is possibly TRBD1 (5 bases). CDR1 LGHDT and CDR2 YNNKEL come from the germline V gene (reference sequence). The CDR3 consists of 22 residues. V was clipped by 5 bases and J by 3 bases, with 35 bases between them. CDR3 coding DNA: TGTGCCAGCAGCATCCGTCCGCACCTTGATACACTTTTCAGGCAGGGTGGAAACACCATATATTTT. As protein: CASSIRPHLDTLFRQGGNTIYF.

The rearrangement joins TRBV6-5 to TRBJ2-7; D is undetermined. The CDR3 is 13 residues long. Germline CDR1 reads MNHEY; CDR2 reads SVGAGI. Trimming stripped 3 bases from V and 3 bases from J, with 9 bases between. The CDR3 coding sequence is TGTGCCAGCAGTTATATGACAAGCTACGAGCAGTACTTC. This translates into CASSYMTSYEQYF.

The chain combines TRBV27 with TRBJ2-7, with 8 bases lining up with TRBD2. This CDR3 contains 14 residues. Germline CDR1 is MNHEY and CDR2 is SMNVEV (reference sequence). The J segment lost 2 bases and the V segment lost 2 bases, leaving 2 bases of the junction unmatched. The CDR3 here is CASSLAGGPYEQYF. The CDR3 nucleotides read TGTGCCAGCAGTTTAGCGGGAGGCCCCTACGAGCAGTACTTC.

The chain joins TRBV19 to TRBJ2-1, with 8 nucleotides matching TRBD1. CDR1 is LNHDA, CDR2 SQIVND, per germline (reference sequence). The CDR3 sequence is 13 residues long. Trimming took 4 bases from V and 5 from J; bases not matched to a gene: 1. The CDR3 loop is CASSTTGDNEQFF. The CDR3 DNA sequence: TGTGCCAGTAGTACGACAGGGGACAATGAGCAGTTCTTC.

The chain is built from TRBV12-3 or TRBV12-4 and TRBJ1-4; 8 nucleotides agree with TRBD1. The CDR3 has 12 amino acids. The J segment lost 15 bases and the V segment lost 5 bases, leaving 8 bases of the junction unmatched. In DNA form, the CDR3 reads TGTGCCAGCAGTGCCTCCGGGACAGGAGTGTTTTTT. This sequence encodes CASSASGTGVFF.

The V call is TRBV6-1, the J call TRBJ1-1, with 7 bases fitting TRBD1. CDR1 MNHNS and CDR2 SASEGT come from the germline V gene. V was pared by 2 bases and J by 2 bases, with 2 bases of the junction left unmatched. The CDR3 is 14 amino acids. The CDR3 here is CASSEYRGNTEAFF. CDR3 nucleotides: TGTGCCAGCAGTGAATACAGGGGCAACACTGAAGCTTTCTTT.

This clone was recorded a few times. V is TRBV19 and J is TRBJ1-2, with a possible D match to TRBD1 (6 bases). V gave up 3 bases and J gave up 3 bases, with 14 bases separating them. CDR3 length: 15 amino acids. In germline, CDR1 is LNHDA, CDR2 SQIVND (reference sequence). The CDR3 nucleotides read TGTGCCAGTAGTATTAATATGGACAGCTACTATGGCTACACCTTC. Translation gives CASSINMDSYYGYTF. Filled out from reference TRBV19 and TRBJ1-2, the complete variable domain reads DGGITQSPKYLFRKEGQNVTLSCEQNLNHDAMYWYRQDPGQGLRLIYYSQIVNDFQKGDIAEGYSVSREKKESFPLTVTSAQKNPTAFYLCASSINMDSYYGYTFGSGTRLTVV.

This rearrangement joins TRBV4-2 to TRBJ2-2, with D maybe TRBD1 (5 bases). V dropped 0 bases and J dropped 6 bases, with 11 bases sitting between them. The length of the CDR3 is 15 residues. The germline V gene encodes CDR1 LGHNA and CDR2 YNFKEQ. The CDR3 loop is CASSQEVGQAGELFF. Here the CDR3 DNA reads TGTGCCAGCAGCCAAGAAGTAGGACAAGCCGGGGAGCTGTTTTTT.

V and J are TRBV5-1 and TRBJ2-5; 7 bases agree with TRBD2. This CDR3 spans 15 amino acids. The germline gives CDR1 SGHRS, CDR2 YFSETQ. J gave up 1 base and V 3 bases, and 6 bases lay outside the gene matches. CDR3 nucleotide sequence: TGCGCCAGCAGCTCTAGCGGAGACCCCCAAGAGACCCAGTACTTC. Encoded protein: CASSSSGDPQETQYF.

This chain links TRBV7-3 with TRBJ2-7, with 7 bases matching TRBD1. The CDR3 length is 15 residues. Germline V CDR1 and CDR2: SGHTA, FQGTGA. Trimming cost V 5 bases and J 2 bases; bases outside gene matches: 9. The CDR3 region has the DNA TGTGCCAGCAGCATCTACAGGGGCGAGACCTACGAGCAGTACTTC. Protein sequence: CASSIYRGETYEQYF.

The rearrangement joins TRBV10-3 to TRBJ1-3; D is undetermined. Germline V CDR1 and CDR2: ENHRY, SYGVKD. The CDR3 has 14 amino acids. V lost 2 bases and J 0 bases, leaving 5 bases between the germline ends. The CDR3 coding sequence is TGTGCCATCAGTGAGGCGCTCTCTGGAAACACCATATATTTT. Translation gives CAISEALSGNTIYF.

This rearrangement joins TRBV12-3 or TRBV12-4 to TRBJ1-1; 7 bases fit TRBD1. CDR3 size: 13 residues. Trimming at V came to 5 bases and at J to 0 bases, leaving 0 bases not matched to a gene. The CDR3 nucleotides read TGTGCCAGCAGTACAGGGGTGAACACTGAAGCTTTCTTT. Its translation: CASSTGVNTEAFF.

This chain joins TRBV25-1 and TRBJ2-2, with a possible D match to TRBD2 (6 bases). In germline, CDR1 is MGHDK, CDR2 SYGVNS. The CDR3 loop spans 15 amino acids. The V end was cut by 4 bases, the J end by 0 bases, with 9 bases between. The CDR3 DNA is TGTGCCAGCAGTGCGGAGGGGACGAACACCGGGGAGCTGTTTTTT. It codes for CASSAEGTNTGELFF.